This T cell receptor beta chain comes out of a study of cytomegalovirus exposure and HLA in healthy donors. Broader study findings: Another analysis was done later, and it associated approximately 18,000 TCR beta sequences with HLA alleles at 0.05 false discovery rate. Among TCR beta chains, those listed as cytomegalovirus-associated numbered about 150. There were some public TCRs occurring in many donors, but most TCR sequences were rare. In vitro confirmation showed a few CMV-associated chains to be CMV antigen specific.

Germline V gives CDR1 LNHDA, CDR2 SQIVND (reference sequence). V shed 3 bases and J shed 1 base, with 6 bases lying between them. The CDR3 contains 13 residues. Concerning this clone itself: Its antigen is undetermined.

Primers: 60 Vbeta forward and 13 Jbeta reverse. Using immunoSEQ multiplex PCR, the repertoire was profiled, and TCRdb retains in-frame clones only, with some absent. The data hold around 160,000 clones, with over 70% observed a single time. This TCR came from a woman aged 40 to 50 in good health and CMV-seropositive. J is TRBJ1-2 and V is TRBV19; no reliable D call. Sequenced: PBMCs. CDR3 loop: CASSISLNYGYTF. The CDR3 nucleotides are TGTGCCAGTAGTATCTCCCTTAACTATGGCTACACCTTC. Full variable domain (rest looked up from reference TRBV19 and TRBJ1-2): DGGITQSPKYLFRKEGQNVTLSCEQNLNHDAMYWYRQDPGQGLRLIYYSQIVNDFQKGDIAEGYSVSREKKESFPLTVTSAQKNPTAFYLCASSISLNYGYTFGSGTRLTVV.